One sample yielded the 21 T cell receptor beta chains listed below, sequenced in a study of T cell changes during pregnancy in multiple sclerosis. Using immunoSEQ multiplex PCR, the repertoire was profiled, and TCRdb retains in-frame clones only, with some absent. The data hold around 35,000 clones, with roughly nine tenths observed a single time. The material was CD8+ T cells from peripheral blood mononuclear cells, obtained before pregnancy. These receptors originate from a female donor with multiple sclerosis, enrolled in a pregnancy study.

The chain combines TRBV7-2 with TRBJ2-7; D may be TRBD1 (6 bases). The CDR3 consists of 13 residues. Germline CDR1 SGHTA, CDR2 FQGNSA. V was pared by 5 bases and J by 1 base, with 9 bases between. The CDR3 nucleotides read TGTGCCAGCAGCCAGACAGGTTCCTACGAGCAGTACTTC. It yields the protein CASSQTGSYEQYF. Complete variable domain (other parts from reference TRBV7-2 and TRBJ2-7): GAGVSQSPSNKVTEKGKDVELRCDPISGHTALYWYRQSLGQGLEFLIYFQGNSAPDKSGLPSDRFSAERTGGSVSTLTIQRTQQEDSAVYLCASSQTGSYEQYFGPGTRLTVT.

The chain joins TRBV4-3 to TRBJ2-1, with 14 nucleotides matching TRBD2. V dropped 0 bases and J dropped 4; count of bases not matched to a gene: 8. Looked up from germline, CDR1 is LGHNA and CDR2 is YSLEER. This CDR3 is built from 19 residues. This chain's CDR3 is CASSQDGVTSGGVYNEQFF. The CDR3 DNA reads as TGCGCCAGCAGCCAAGATGGGGTGACTAGCGGGGGGGTATACAATGAGCAGTTCTTC.

The chain carries TRBV6-5 and TRBJ1-1; D remains unclear. The V gene lost 4 bases and the J gene lost 0 bases, with 9 bases spanning the gap. CDR3 length: 14 residues. The germline gives CDR1 MNHEY, CDR2 SVGAGI. DNA for the CDR3: TGTGCCAGCAGTTGGGGAGACATGAACACTGAAGCTTTCTTT. Its translation: CASSWGDMNTEAFF.

The chain carries TRBV7-9 and TRBJ2-7; 7 bases are a match to TRBD1. The J segment lost 6 bases and the V segment lost 5 bases, leaving 13 bases of the junction unmatched. This CDR3 region has 15 residues. Germline values: CDR1 SEHNR, CDR2 FQNEAQ (reference sequence). The DNA for the CDR3 is TGTGCCAGCAGCGCCTTATGGACAGGAGGTAGCGAGCAGTACTTC. Protein product: CASSALWTGGSEQYF.

The gene calls are TRBV7-2 and TRBJ2-7, with D possibly matching TRBD1 (7 bases). CDR3 size: 16 residues. V lost 2 bases to trimming and J lost 5 bases, with 19 bases between them. CDR1 SGHTA and CDR2 FQGNSA come from the germline V gene. The CDR3: CASSLKGGTVVHEQYF. DNA of the CDR3: TGTGCCAGCAGCTTAAAAGGCGGGACAGTGGTCCACGAGCAGTACTTC.

This clone was recorded once. The chain employs TRBV27 and TRBJ2-1, with 12 bases aligning to TRBD1. The CDR3 is made up of 19 amino acids. Germline CDR1 and CDR2: MNHEY and SMNVEV (reference sequence). V was clipped by 2 bases and J by 4 bases; unmatched bases: 12. The DNA for the CDR3 is TGTGCCAGCAGTTTAGGGACAGGGGGCCGGCACTTCGATTACAATGAGCAGTTCTTC. Translated: CASSLGTGGRHFDYNEQFF.

This clone was observed a single time. The chain has TRBV19 and TRBJ1-4; 8 bases fit TRBD1. Looked up from germline, CDR1 is LNHDA and CDR2 is SQIVND (reference sequence). Unmatched junction bases numbered 10, after V lost 6 bases and J lost 7 bases. There are 15 residues in the CDR3. CDR3 region: CASRDRTGKGEKLFF. CDR3 bases: TGTGCCAGTAGGGATCGGACAGGGAAAGGTGAAAAACTGTTTTTT.

The rearrangement joins TRBV18 to TRBJ2-7; a possible D gene is TRBD2 (6 bases). Germline-derived CDR1 and CDR2 are KGHSH and LQKENI. The CDR3 is 15 residues long. With 5 bases removed from V and 0 bases from J, the gap between germline ends came to 14 bases. This chain's CDR3 is CASSADGGVSYEQYF. The CDR3 DNA is TGTGCCAGCTCAGCAGACGGAGGGGTCTCCTACGAGCAGTACTTC. Variable domain in full (rest from reference TRBV18 and TRBJ2-7): NAGVMQNPRHLVRRRGQEARLRCSPMKGHSHVYWYRQLPEEGLKFMVYLQKENIIDESGMPKERFSAEFPKEGPSILRIQQVVRGDSAAYFCASSADGGVSYEQYFGPGTRLTVT.

The chain couples TRBV4-1 to TRBJ1-5; no reliable D call. Germline V gives CDR1 MGHRA, CDR2 YSYEKL. The CDR3 has 13 residues. V dropped 0 bases and J dropped 2 bases, with 2 bases sitting between them. The CDR3 protein is CASSQDGNQPQHF. The CDR3 DNA sequence: TGCGCCAGCAGCCAAGACGGCAATCAGCCCCAGCATTTT.

The chain recombines TRBV7-7 with TRBJ2-7, with a weak D call TRBD1 (5 bases). The V and J ends lost 5 bases and 5 bases respectively, with 13 bases between them. Germline loops: CDR1 SSHAT, CDR2 FNYEAQ (reference sequence). The CDR3 spans 13 residues. The CDR3 is CASSPRVGHEQYF. CDR3 DNA: TGTGCCAGCAGCCCCAGGGTGGGTCACGAGCAGTACTTC.

This clone appeared once. The V gene is TRBV11-2, the J gene TRBJ2-7, with unresolved D. The CDR3 has 13 amino acids. From germline, CDR1 is SGHAT and CDR2 FQNNGV. V lost 5 bases and J lost 6, with 14 bases in between. The CDR3 spells CASSASSWSEQYF. The CDR3, as DNA: TGTGCCAGCAGCGCCTCGTCCTGGAGCGAGCAGTACTTC.

Here the CDR3 DNA reads TGTGCCAGCAGCTTGGGTACGGGGGAACTCTATAGCAATCAGCCCCAGCATTTT. It translates to CASSLGTGELYSNQPQHF. The chain carries TRBV5-5 and TRBJ1-5, with a weak D call TRBD1 (5 bases). The ends were cut back, 0 bases at V and 0 bases at J, with 16 bases in the middle. This CDR3 has 18 residues. CDR1 SGHKS and CDR2 YYEKEE come from the germline V gene (reference sequence). Looking up the rest from reference TRBV5-5 and TRBJ1-5 gives the full variable domain: DAGVTQSPTHLIKTRGQQVTLRCSPISGHKSVSWYQQVLGQGPQFIFQYYEKEERGRGNFPDRFSARQFPNYSSELNVNALLLGDSALYLCASSLGTGELYSNQPQHFGDGTRLSIL.

This clone has just a few counts. The chain has TRBV4-3 and TRBJ1-5; the D gene is possibly TRBD1 (6 bases). Between the trimmed V and J ends, which lost 3 bases and 4 bases, there was a span of 16 bases. CDR1 and CDR2 (germline): LGHNA, YSLEER. There are 16 residues in the CDR3. In DNA, the CDR3 is TGCGCCAGCAGCCAGAGAAGACAGGCCAAAAATCAGCCCCAGCATTTT. This encodes CASSQRRQAKNQPQHF.

The gene calls are TRBV30 and TRBJ1-5; D may be TRBD1 (6 bases). Germline lookup yields CDR1 GTSNPN and CDR2 SVGIG (reference sequence). The CDR3 contains 14 residues. Trimming shortened V by 0 bases and J by 5 bases, and 11 bases separated the two germline ends. This CDR3 reads CAWSVQGPHQPQHF. The CDR3 region has the DNA TGTGCCTGGAGTGTACAGGGACCCCATCAGCCCCAGCATTTT.

The chain is built from TRBV6-4 and TRBJ1-2; D possibly corresponds to TRBD1 (5 bases). This CDR3 has 15 amino acids. Trimming left V 3 bases short and J 0 bases short, with 11 bases between. Per germline, CDR1 MRHNA and CDR2 SNTAGT. CDR3 bases: TGTGCCAGCAGTGATGGACGGGACTCTAACTATGGCTACACCTTC. Translation: CASSDGRDSNYGYTF.

V usage is TRBV6-4 and J usage is TRBJ2-1; 7 positions agree with TRBD1. CDR1 and CDR2 from the germline V gene are MRHNA and SNTAGT. The CDR3 has 14 amino acids. V lost 8 bases to trimming and J lost 1 base; unmatched junction nucleotides: 5. CDR3 bases: TGTGCCAGCTCAGGGGGTTCGTCCTACAATGAGCAGTTCTTC. Encoded protein: CASSGGSSYNEQFF.

The genes are TRBV7-4 and TRBJ1-3; a possible D gene is TRBD1 (5 bases). The germline V gene encodes CDR1 SGHVT and CDR2 SQSDAQ. Trimming stripped 0 bases from V and 0 bases from J, with 27 bases between. The CDR3 runs 22 residues. Here the CDR3 reads CASSLAPAGPLSSLHSGNTIYF. Written as DNA, the CDR3 is TGTGCCAGCAGCTTAGCTCCCGCGGGGCCTCTCTCGTCCCTGCACTCTGGAAACACCATATATTTT.

The chain uses TRBV25-1 and TRBJ2-1, with a possible D match to TRBD2 (6 bases). Germline V gene sequence: CDR1 MGHDK, CDR2 SYGVNS. V was shortened by 4 bases and J by 1 base, with 17 bases between the two germline ends. The CDR3 spans 17 residues. The CDR3 is CASSGTGLQLSYNEQFF. DNA for the CDR3: TGTGCCAGCAGTGGGACGGGACTGCAGTTATCCTACAATGAGCAGTTCTTC.

The chain combines TRBV6-5 with TRBJ2-7; 7 nucleotides align to TRBD1. The V segment lost 8 bases and the J segment 2 bases; nucleotides outside the gene matches: 9. CDR1 MNHEY and CDR2 SVGAGI come from the germline V gene. This CDR3 is 14 amino acids long. The chain's CDR3 is CASASHRGTYEQYF. The CDR3 DNA reads TGTGCCAGCGCCTCCCACAGGGGAACCTACGAGCAGTACTTC.

V gene TRBV19 combines with J gene TRBJ2-1; D is ambiguous. There are 10 residues in the CDR3. V lost 8 bases and J lost 7, with 6 bases in between. In germline, CDR1 is LNHDA, CDR2 SQIVND (reference sequence). CDR3 region: CASSQNEQFF. The CDR3 DNA reads TGTGCCAGTTCCCAAAATGAGCAGTTCTTC.

The chain joins TRBV10-3 to TRBJ1-3; 7 bases are shared with TRBD1. The CDR3 is 14 residues long. V lost 6 bases to trimming and J lost 4 bases; unmatched junction nucleotides: 6. In germline, CDR1 is ENHRY, CDR2 SYGVKD. In DNA, the CDR3 is TGTGCCATCAGCCTGACAGGGTACGGAAACACCATATATTTT. It translates to CAISLTGYGNTIYF.